This T cell receptor beta chain was sequenced during a study of T cells expressing NK-cell markers. For the study at large: Underlying the TCR beta repertoires were sorted CD3+CD56+NKG2C+, CD3+CD56+NKG2C- and CD3+CD56-NKG2C+ T cells. The sequencing cohort of eight donors included seven HCMV-seropositive individuals and one seronegative individual. Broader study findings: For four donors, these clonotypes were likewise the leading ones in the CD3+CD56-NKG2C+ fraction.

CDR3 length: 16 amino acids. Germline CDR1 reads SGHRS; CDR2 reads YFSETQ. A note on this clonotype: Antigen unknown.

One entry per CDR3 protein, without DNA, is what TCRdb gives after re-calling the 5' RACE reads. The sample data list over 350,000 distinct CDR3 sequences. J is TRBJ2-1 and V is TRBV5-1. The origin of this receptor is a woman aged 50 to 65 in good health. The material sequenced was blood T cells: a sorted CD56 or NKG2C T cell subset, CD4+ or CD8+ T cells, or bulk PBMC T cells (not recorded which). CDR3 protein: CASSLASLSSYNEQFF.